Sequencing of this TCR beta chain was carried out in a study of T cells in Graves' hyperthyroidism and ophthalmopathy. Study-wide points: Most expanded thyroid clonotypes above 0.001 recurred in blood. Classification by a 13 V-J model distinguished ophthalmopathy from stable hyperthyroidism.

It was uncontrolled infection, other autoimmune disease, pregnancy or lactation that excluded patients. Diagnoses were made from clinical symptoms, serum measures (thyroxine and TRAb), thyroid ultrasound and orbital computed tomography. The CDR3 runs to 15 residues. V was trimmed by 5 bases and J by 5 bases, leaving 15 bases between them. RNA transcripts were the template for amplifying TCR beta CDR3 regions. Carried out on the TCR CDR3, a first-round RT-PCR used the HTBI primer set. TCRdb reanalysed the multiplex PCR reads using MiXCR and keeps one entry per CDR3 protein. The sample records 480,000 or so distinct CDR3 sequences, 40% to 50% being singletons. This clonotype was counted only a few times. Its specificity is not known.

The sequence was obtained from an adult woman with Graves' disease, either hyperthyroidism or ophthalmopathy (not recorded which). Sequencing used peripheral blood or thyroid tissue (not recorded which). V is TRBV12-3 or TRBV12-4 and J is TRBJ2-2; perhaps TRBD1 as D (5 bases). The CDR3 reads CASSLDQGTTGELFF. As DNA, the CDR3 is TGTGCCAGCAGTCTCGACCAGGGTACGACCGGGGAGCTGTTTTTT.